The rows below give T cell receptor beta chains drawn from one sample of a study of PD-1 blockade in classical Hodgkin lymphoma. Only in-frame clones appear in the TCRdb table, and some are missing; sequencing was by immunoSEQ multiplex PCR. The sample includes about 58,000 clones, about 88% of them seen just once. Specimen: peripheral blood mononuclear cells (PBMCs), collected before the second cycle of nivolumab. The receptors were sampled from a human donor with classical Hodgkin lymphoma. The CDR3 runs from the conserved cysteine through the conserved F or W. Fields, in order: D gene, clone size, V gene, J gene, CDR3 protein, CDR3 DNA. The D gene is left open where the match is weak. The size of a clone is reported for some rows only, either as once, few or many, or as a class for expanded clones.

D gene: TRBD1
clone size: NA
V gene: TRBV19
J gene: TRBJ1-1
CDR3 protein: CASSIVGQVLTEAFF
CDR3 DNA: TGTGCCAGTAGTATAGTTGGACAGGTATTGACTGAAGCTTTCTTT

D gene: NA
clone size: NA
V gene: TRBV7-9
J gene: TRBJ1-4
CDR3 protein: CASSSSGDEKLFF
CDR3 DNA: TGTGCCAGCAGCTCATCGGGGGATGAAAAACTGTTTTTT

D gene: NA
clone size: NA
V gene: TRBV4-1
J gene: TRBJ2-3
CDR3 protein: CASSPGPDTDTQYF
CDR3 DNA: TGCGCCAGCAGCCCTGGGCCTGACACAGATACGCAGTATTTT

D gene: NA
clone size: NA
V gene: TRBV7-9
J gene: TRBJ1-5
CDR3 protein: CASSLRETNQPQHF
CDR3 DNA: TGTGCCAGCAGCTTACGGGAGACCAATCAGCCCCAGCATTTT

D gene: NA
clone size: NA
V gene: TRBV7-8
J gene: TRBJ2-7
CDR3 protein: CASSLDSGYEQYF
CDR3 DNA: TGTGCCAGCAGCTTAGACTCGGGTTACGAGCAGTACTTC

D gene: NA
clone size: NA
V gene: TRBV11-2
J gene: TRBJ2-7
CDR3 protein: CASTLSPGSSHEQYF
CDR3 DNA: TGTGCCAGCACCCTAAGCCCAGGGAGTAGCCACGAGCAGTACTTC

D gene: NA
clone size: once
V gene: TRBV5-4
J gene: TRBJ1-6
CDR3 protein: CASSPGWGQVNSPLHF
CDR3 DNA: TGTGCCAGCAGCCCGGGATGGGGCCAGGTTAATTCACCCCTCCACTTT

D gene: TRBD1
clone size: NA
V gene: TRBV5-1
J gene: TRBJ2-7
CDR3 protein: CASSYTGTGSNEQYF
CDR3 DNA: TGCGCCAGCAGCTACACCGGGACAGGGTCGAACGAGCAGTACTTC

D gene: NA
clone size: NA
V gene: TRBV23-1
J gene: TRBJ2-6
CDR3 protein: CASKAGHHSGANVLTF
CDR3 DNA: TGCGCCAGCAAGGCGGGGCATCACTCTGGGGCCAACGTCCTGACTTTC

D gene: TRBD1
clone size: NA
V gene: TRBV12-5
J gene: TRBJ2-4
CDR3 protein: CASGLLTWGQRKAKNIQYF
CDR3 DNA: TGTGCTAGTGGTTTGTTAACATGGGGACAGAGGAAAGCCAAAAACATTCAGTACTTC

D gene: NA
clone size: NA
V gene: TRBV11-2
J gene: TRBJ2-1
CDR3 protein: CASSGYRDSFYQEQFF
CDR3 DNA: TGTGCCAGCAGCGGATACCGGGACTCTTTCTATCAAGAGCAGTTCTTC

D gene: NA
clone size: NA
V gene: TRBV2
J gene: TRBJ2-1
CDR3 protein: CASSEGSSYNEQFF
CDR3 DNA: TGTGCCAGCAGTGAGGGGAGCTCCTACAATGAGCAGTTCTTC

D gene: NA
clone size: NA
V gene: TRBV5-1
J gene: TRBJ1-1
CDR3 protein: CASSLAPGVNTEAFF
CDR3 DNA: TGCGCCAGCAGCTTGGCCCCAGGAGTGAACACTGAAGCTTTCTTT

D gene: TRBD2
clone size: NA
V gene: TRBV9
J gene: TRBJ2-2
CDR3 protein: CASSPNRGDRSTGELFF
CDR3 DNA: TGTGCCAGCAGCCCTAACCGGGGGGATCGCAGCACCGGGGAGCTGTTTTTT

D gene: NA
clone size: NA
V gene: TRBV21-1
J gene: TRBJ2-1
CDR3 protein: CASSKGGFGYNEQFF
CDR3 DNA: TGTGCCAGCAGCAAGGGGGGTTTCGGCTACAATGAGCAGTTCTTC

D gene: TRBD1
clone size: NA
V gene: TRBV5-1
J gene: TRBJ1-5
CDR3 protein: CASSRTGWEPQHF
CDR3 DNA: TGCGCCAGCAGCAGGACAGGGTGGGAGCCCCAGCATTTT

D gene: TRBD1
clone size: NA
V gene: TRBV30
J gene: TRBJ1-5
CDR3 protein: CAWSVRSGGFNQPQHF
CDR3 DNA: TGTGCCTGGAGTGTTAGATCAGGGGGCTTCAATCAGCCCCAGCATTTT

D gene: NA
clone size: NA
V gene: TRBV4-2
J gene: TRBJ2-5
CDR3 protein: CASSQGAAGAEETQYF
CDR3 DNA: TGTGCCAGCAGCCAAGGTGCGGCGGGTGCCGAGGAGACCCAGTACTTC

D gene: NA
clone size: NA
V gene: TRBV5-1
J gene: TRBJ1-1
CDR3 protein: CASSSTGDTEAFF
CDR3 DNA: TGCGCCAGCAGCTCCACCGGGGACACTGAAGCTTTCTTT

D gene: NA
clone size: NA
V gene: TRBV29-1
J gene: TRBJ2-7
CDR3 protein: CSVAGISNYEQYF
CDR3 DNA: TGCAGCGTTGCGGGGATCTCAAACTACGAGCAGTACTTC

D gene: TRBD2
clone size: NA
V gene: TRBV28
J gene: TRBJ2-7
CDR3 protein: CASSFVMGGPHHEQYF
CDR3 DNA: TGTGCCAGCAGTTTTGTTATGGGAGGGCCCCACCACGAGCAGTACTTC

D gene: NA
clone size: NA
V gene: TRBV7-6
J gene: TRBJ1-2
CDR3 protein: CASSLAPGNYGYTF
CDR3 DNA: TGTGCCAGCAGCTTAGCGCCAGGCAACTATGGCTACACCTTC

D gene: TRBD2
clone size: NA
V gene: TRBV30
J gene: TRBJ2-3
CDR3 protein: CAWSVTSGGTDTQYF
CDR3 DNA: TGTGCCTGGAGCGTCACTAGCGGGGGCACAGATACGCAGTATTTT

D gene: NA
clone size: once
V gene: TRBV6-5
J gene: TRBJ2-7
CDR3 protein: CASSTGGQGKDEQYF
CDR3 DNA: TGTGCCAGCAGCACTGGAGGGCAGGGTAAGGACGAGCAGTACTTC

D gene: NA
clone size: few
V gene: TRBV7-9
J gene: TRBJ1-1
CDR3 protein: CASSLPIDTSGAFF
CDR3 DNA: TGTGCCAGCAGCTTACCCATCGACACCTCTGGTGCTTTCTTT

D gene: NA
clone size: NA
V gene: TRBV5-1
J gene: TRBJ2-5
CDR3 protein: CASSIQGIETQYF
CDR3 DNA: TGCGCCAGCAGCATACAGGGTATAGAGACCCAGTACTTC

D gene: NA
clone size: NA
V gene: TRBV5-5
J gene: TRBJ1-2
CDR3 protein: CASSLGPGVIYGYTF
CDR3 DNA: TGTGCCAGCAGCTTGGGGCCAGGAGTTATCTACGGCTACACCTTC

D gene: TRBD1
clone size: once
V gene: TRBV28
J gene: TRBJ1-5
CDR3 protein: CASQALTGGRNQPQHF
CDR3 DNA: TGTGCCAGCCAAGCCCTGACAGGGGGCCGGAATCAGCCCCAGCATTTT

D gene: TRBD2
clone size: NA
V gene: TRBV7-2
J gene: TRBJ2-1
CDR3 protein: CASSRRLARTYNEQFF
CDR3 DNA: TGTGCCAGCAGCCGTCGACTAGCGCGCACCTACAATGAGCAGTTCTTC

D gene: NA
clone size: NA
V gene: TRBV5-1
J gene: TRBJ1-1
CDR3 protein: CASSLEVNTEAFF
CDR3 DNA: TGCGCCAGCAGCTTGGAGGTGAACACTGAAGCTTTCTTT

D gene: TRBD1
clone size: NA
V gene: TRBV27
J gene: TRBJ1-2
CDR3 protein: CASSLTGADFGYTF
CDR3 DNA: TGTGCCAGCAGTTTGACAGGGGCGGACTTTGGCTACACCTTC

D gene: TRBD2
clone size: NA
V gene: TRBV27
J gene: TRBJ2-1
CDR3 protein: CASSLLAGNEQFF
CDR3 DNA: TGTGCCAGCAGTTTACTAGCGGGCAATGAGCAGTTCTTC

D gene: NA
clone size: once
V gene: TRBV6-1
J gene: TRBJ1-6
CDR3 protein: CASSEAEGRAQF
CDR3 DNA: TGTGCCAGCAGTGAAGCCGAAGGCAGGGCCCAATTT

D gene: TRBD1
clone size: few
V gene: TRBV5-1
J gene: TRBJ1-1
CDR3 protein: CASSPDRGRRNTEAFF
CDR3 DNA: TGCGCCAGCAGCCCCGACAGGGGGCGACGGAACACTGAAGCTTTCTTT

D gene: NA
clone size: NA
V gene: TRBV27
J gene: TRBJ2-7
CDR3 protein: CASSPISKRALGAYEQYF
CDR3 DNA: TGTGCCAGCAGCCCAATTTCCAAACGGGCCCTCGGAGCCTACGAGCAGTACTTC

D gene: TRBD2
clone size: NA
V gene: TRBV4-2
J gene: TRBJ2-3
CDR3 protein: CASSQGLAGVSTRETDTQYF
CDR3 DNA: TGTGCCAGCAGCCAAGGGTTAGCGGGGGTTTCAACACGAGAGACAGATACGCAGTATTTT

D gene: TRBD1
clone size: NA
V gene: TRBV5-1
J gene: TRBJ1-1
CDR3 protein: CASSLAGTGGERAFF
CDR3 DNA: TGCGCCAGCAGCTTGGCCGGGACAGGGGGCGAGAGAGCTTTCTTT

D gene: TRBD1
clone size: NA
V gene: TRBV9
J gene: TRBJ2-7
CDR3 protein: CASSVDRGANEQYF
CDR3 DNA: TGTGCCAGCAGCGTAGACAGGGGGGCCAACGAGCAGTACTTC

D gene: NA
clone size: NA
V gene: TRBV5-1
J gene: TRBJ2-7
CDR3 protein: CASSLLQGASYEQYF
CDR3 DNA: TGCGCCAGCAGCTTGCTCCAGGGTGCCTCCTACGAGCAGTACTTC

D gene: NA
clone size: NA
V gene: TRBV11-2
J gene: TRBJ1-1
CDR3 protein: CASSFQGMNTEAFF
CDR3 DNA: TGTGCCAGCAGCTTTCAGGGGATGAACACTGAAGCTTTCTTT

D gene: NA
clone size: once
V gene: TRBV5-6
J gene: TRBJ2-3
CDR3 protein: CASSFTTDTQYF
CDR3 DNA: TGTGCCAGCAGCTTTACCACAGATACGCAGTATTTT

D gene: NA
clone size: NA
V gene: TRBV28
J gene: TRBJ1-2
CDR3 protein: CASYGARPGGYTF
CDR3 DNA: TGTGCCTCCTATGGGGCCCGGCCTGGAGGCTACACCTTC

D gene: NA
clone size: NA
V gene: TRBV7-9
J gene: TRBJ2-1
CDR3 protein: CASSPSRSYNEQFF
CDR3 DNA: TGTGCCAGCAGCCCTAGCCGTTCCTACAATGAGCAGTTCTTC

D gene: TRBD1
clone size: NA
V gene: TRBV5-1
J gene: TRBJ2-1
CDR3 protein: CASNRGNYNEQFF
CDR3 DNA: TGCGCCAGCAACAGGGGCAACTACAATGAGCAGTTCTTC

D gene: NA
clone size: NA
V gene: TRBV7-8
J gene: TRBJ1-2
CDR3 protein: CASSGEGYTF
CDR3 DNA: TGTGCCAGCAGTGGGGAAGGCTACACCTTC

D gene: NA
clone size: NA
V gene: TRBV28
J gene: TRBJ2-7
CDR3 protein: CASSSAGALQGWNEQYF
CDR3 DNA: TGTGCCAGCAGTTCCGCGGGGGCCCTACAGGGGTGGAACGAGCAGTACTTC

D gene: NA
clone size: few
V gene: TRBV28
J gene: TRBJ1-4
CDR3 protein: CASSIQGAGGEKLFF
CDR3 DNA: TGTGCCAGCAGTATCCAAGGAGCGGGTGGCGAAAAACTGTTTTTT

D gene: TRBD2
clone size: NA
V gene: TRBV5-1
J gene: TRBJ2-5
CDR3 protein: CASSISSGGARETQYF
CDR3 DNA: TGCGCCAGCAGCATCTCGAGCGGGGGGGCCCGGGAGACCCAGTACTTC

D gene: NA
clone size: once
V gene: TRBV9
J gene: TRBJ2-2
CDR3 protein: CASSLIAADGELFF
CDR3 DNA: TGTGCCAGCAGCCTCATCGCGGCGGACGGGGAGCTGTTTTTT

D gene: NA
clone size: once
V gene: TRBV5-1
J gene: TRBJ1-5
CDR3 protein: CASSLTGKSNQPQHF
CDR3 DNA: TGCGCCAGCAGCTTAACAGGGAAGAGCAATCAGCCCCAGCATTTT

D gene: NA
clone size: NA
V gene: TRBV7-6
J gene: TRBJ2-7
CDR3 protein: CASSLNWDINYEQYF
CDR3 DNA: TGTGCCAGCAGCCTAAATTGGGACATAAACTACGAGCAGTACTTC

D gene: NA
clone size: NA
V gene: TRBV2
J gene: TRBJ1-1
CDR3 protein: CASSEALRARNTEAFF
CDR3 DNA: TGTGCCAGCAGTGAAGCGCTTCGGGCGAGGAACACTGAAGCTTTCTTT

D gene: NA
clone size: NA
V gene: TRBV5-4
J gene: TRBJ2-3
CDR3 protein: CASSPARTDTQYF
CDR3 DNA: TGTGCCAGCAGTCCGGCGCGCACAGATACGCAGTATTTT

D gene: TRBD1
clone size: once
V gene: TRBV5-6
J gene: TRBJ2-1
CDR3 protein: CASKVGARGPNNEQFF
CDR3 DNA: TGTGCCAGCAAGGTCGGGGCCAGGGGGCCCAACAATGAGCAGTTCTTC

D gene: NA
clone size: NA
V gene: TRBV5-6
J gene: TRBJ1-3
CDR3 protein: CASSLFGVSGNTIYF
CDR3 DNA: TGTGCCAGCAGCTTGTTCGGAGTCTCTGGAAACACCATATATTTT

D gene: NA
clone size: NA
V gene: TRBV5-1
J gene: TRBJ2-5
CDR3 protein: CASSLAVGGKETQYF
CDR3 DNA: TGCGCCAGCAGCTTGGCCGTCGGGGGTAAAGAGACCCAGTACTTC

D gene: NA
clone size: NA
V gene: TRBV9
J gene: TRBJ2-1
CDR3 protein: CASSVGVNEQFF
CDR3 DNA: TGTGCCAGCAGCGTAGGAGTGAATGAGCAGTTCTTC